The next 32 T cell receptor beta chains were all read from a single sample in a study of shared clonotypes between healthy human individuals. The naive CD8 population came from CD45RO-negative cells selected for CCR7, without terminally differentiated effector memory CD45RA+ cells. Data came from immunoSEQ multiplex PCR; TCRdb stores just in-frame clones and leaves some out. Seen here are roughly 810,000 clones, just over 95% observed once, and the top ten hold roughly 0.23%. The sample comprised naive CD8+ T cells sorted from blood. The receptors were sampled from a man between 25 and 39 years old in good health.

The chain couples TRBV7-2 to TRBJ2-6; unclear D gene. Germline V gives CDR1 SGHTA, CDR2 FQGNSA. V lost 8 bases to trimming and J lost 4 bases, with 9 bases between them. The CDR3 consists of 13 residues. The CDR3 loop reads CASRKVGANVLTF. The CDR3 region has the DNA TGTGCCAGCCGGAAGGTCGGGGCCAACGTCCTGACTTTC. Combining the CDR3 with reference TRBV7-2 and TRBJ2-6 gives the whole variable domain GAGVSQSPSNKVTEKGKDVELRCDPISGHTALYWYRQSLGQGLEFLIYFQGNSAPDKSGLPSDRFSAERTGGSVSTLTIQRTQQEDSAVYLCASRKVGANVLTFGAGSRLTVL.

The chain is built from TRBV7-9 and TRBJ2-3, with D perhaps matching TRBD2 (5 bases). CDR1 is SEHNR and CDR2 is FQNEAQ in the germline V gene (reference sequence). The CDR3 spans 12 residues. Trimming took off 7 bases at V and 8 bases at J, with 13 bases between the two ends. The CDR3 nucleotides read TGTGCCAGCACACCTGGTGAGGGTACGCAGTATTTT. This codes for CASTPGEGTQYF.

This chain links TRBV25-1 with TRBJ2-1; TRBD1 matches 11 bases. Trimming at V came to 10 bases and at J to 6 bases, leaving 11 bases not matched to a gene. The CDR3 is 15 residues long. Germline V gene sequence: CDR1 MGHDK, CDR2 SYGVNS. The CDR3 region has the DNA TGTGCCACCCGAGGCGGAGGGACAGGGGGCAATGAGCAGTTCTTC. Its translation: CATRGGGTGGNEQFF.

The chain combines TRBV7-2 with TRBJ2-1; TRBD2 matches at 11 bases. The CDR3 sequence is 17 residues long. Per germline, CDR1 SGHTA and CDR2 FQGNSA. V trimming: 6 bases; J trimming: 7 bases; junction bases outside the gene matches: 14. Written as DNA, the CDR3 is TGTGCCAGCAGGACCTTACTAGCGGGAGTGGGCAGGAATGAGCAGTTCTTC. It translates to CASRTLLAGVGRNEQFF.

The rearrangement uses TRBV11-2 and TRBJ2-7; the D gene could be TRBD1 or TRBD2 (5 bases each). The V end lost 1 base, the J end lost 0 bases, and 13 bases lay between the germline ends. In germline, CDR1 is SGHAT, CDR2 FQNNGV. The CDR3 covers 16 residues. The CDR3 loop reads CASSLGLGTSSYEQYF. The CDR3 DNA sequence: TGTGCCAGCAGCTTAGGGCTCGGGACGAGCTCCTACGAGCAGTACTTC.

The rearrangement uses TRBV7-6 and TRBJ2-7, with 15 bases identical to TRBD2. In germline, CDR1 is SGHVS, CDR2 FNYEAQ. V shed 5 bases and J 7 bases; nucleotides not matched to a gene: 12. CDR3 length equals 17 residues. CDR3 nucleotides: TGTGCCAGCAGCGCGGGACTAGCGGGAGGCGAGTATTGGGAGCAGTACTTC. Amino acids: CASSAGLAGGEYWEQYF. The whole variable domain, filled in from reference TRBV7-6 and TRBJ2-7, reads GAGVSQSPRYKVTKRGQDVALRCDPISGHVSLYWYRQALGQGPEFLTYFNYEAQQDKSGLPNDRFSAERPEGSISTLTIQRTEQRDSAMYRCASSAGLAGGEYWEQYFGPGTRLTVT.

This chain joins TRBV19 and TRBJ2-7; TRBD2 matches 10 bases. Per the germline V gene, CDR1 is LNHDA and CDR2 is SQIVND (reference sequence). CDR3 size: 16 residues. V shed 3 bases, J shed 4 bases, and the junction held 9 bases outside the gene matches. CDR3 region: CASSMWSSGSIYEQYF. The DNA for the CDR3 is TGTGCCAGTAGTATGTGGTCTAGCGGGAGTATTTACGAGCAGTACTTC.

The V call is TRBV28, the J call TRBJ1-5; D is ambiguous. With 7 bases removed from V and 1 base from J, the gap between germline ends came to 11 bases. This CDR3 is 14 amino acids long. The germline V gene has CDR1 MDHEN and CDR2 SYDVKM. Here the CDR3 DNA reads TGTGCCAGCACCATCAAAGGGAGCAATCAGCCCCAGCATTTT. Translation: CASTIKGSNQPQHF.

The chain is built from TRBV13 and TRBJ2-5; 8 bases align to TRBD2. Germline V lookup: CDR1 PRHDT, CDR2 FYEKMQ (reference sequence). The CDR3 is 16 residues long. Trimming took 2 bases from V and 5 from J; bases not matched to a gene: 10. As DNA, the CDR3 is TGTGCCAGCAGCTTAAATGAGCTAGCGGGTGATGAGACCCAGTACTTC. Amino acid sequence: CASSLNELAGDETQYF.

The V call is TRBV21-1, the J call TRBJ2-7. TRBV21-1 is designated a pseudogene. This CDR3 is built from 12 residues. DNA for the CDR3: TGTGCCAGCAGCCTGGGGGTCCACGAGCAGTACTTC. This translates into CASSLGVHEQYF.

This chain joins TRBV15 and TRBJ2-6; D not certain. The germline V and J ends were trimmed by 4 bases and 0 bases, with 4 bases remaining between them. Looked up from germline, CDR1 is LNHNV and CDR2 is YYDKDF (reference sequence). CDR3 length equals 14 residues. CDR3 sequence: CATSMSSGANVLTF. DNA of the CDR3: TGTGCCACCAGCATGAGCTCTGGGGCCAACGTCCTGACTTTC.

The genes are TRBV7-3 and TRBJ1-1; D gene uncertain. CDR3 length equals 16 residues. V was shortened by 2 bases and J by 3 bases, with 16 bases between the two germline ends. Germline V gives CDR1 SGHTA, CDR2 FQGTGA. CDR3 DNA sequence: TGTGCCAGCAGCTTATTGAGGGTGCTCCGGGACACTGAAGCTTTCTTT. Amino acid sequence: CASSLLRVLRDTEAFF.

The CDR3, as DNA: TGTGCCAGCAGTCACAGGGACGGCTACACCTTC. Protein product: CASSHRDGYTF. The chain couples TRBV9 to TRBJ1-2; the D gene is possibly TRBD1 (6 bases). V lost 5 bases, J lost 8 bases, and 10 bases lay in between. CDR3 length: 11 amino acids. Germline loops: CDR1 SGDLS, CDR2 YYNGEE.

V usage is TRBV19 and J usage is TRBJ2-2, with 10 bases matching TRBD2. Germline lookup yields CDR1 LNHDA and CDR2 SQIVND (reference sequence). The CDR3 contains 17 residues. The V segment lost 7 bases and the J segment 4 bases; nucleotides outside the gene matches: 12. The CDR3 loop is CASTVQREGQGTGELFF. The CDR3 DNA sequence: TGTGCCAGTACGGTTCAGCGGGAGGGCCAGGGCACCGGGGAGCTGTTTTTT.

As for this clone: Within the sample, other DNA sequences also encode this same CDR3. The chain joins TRBV5-1 to TRBJ2-7; no firm D call. The germline CDR1 and CDR2 sequences are SGHRS and YFSETQ. There are 13 residues in the CDR3. V gave up 0 bases and J gave up 4 bases, with 8 bases separating them. CDR3: CASSLDGAYEQYF. The CDR3 nucleotides read TGCGCCAGCAGCTTGGATGGTGCTTACGAGCAGTACTTC.

The rearrangement joins TRBV7-9 to TRBJ1-5; D uncertain. Trimming pared 1 base from V and 3 bases from J, leaving 7 bases between. The CDR3 is made up of 14 amino acids. The V gene's germline CDR1 is SEHNR and CDR2 FQNEAQ (reference sequence). CDR3 DNA sequence: TGTGCCAGCAGCTTAGACGTCGTCAATCAGCCCCAGCATTTT. Amino acid sequence: CASSLDVVNQPQHF.

J is TRBJ2-7 and V is TRBV27, with unresolved D. The length of the CDR3 is 13 residues. CDR1 is MNHEY and CDR2 is SMNVEV in the germline V gene (reference sequence). V dropped 2 bases and J dropped 3 bases, with 8 bases sitting between them. Here the CDR3 DNA reads TGTGCCAGCAGTTTAGGGGTAAACTACGAGCAGTACTTC. Protein product: CASSLGVNYEQYF.

CDR3 bases: TGTGCCAGCAGCTTAGGGGACGGGATTTACCTCGAAGAGACCCAGTACTTC. It yields the protein CASSLGDGIYLEETQYF. The rearrangement links TRBV11-2 to TRBJ2-5; D might be TRBD1 or TRBD2, each matching 5 bases. The CDR3 sequence is 17 residues long. CDR1 is SGHAT, CDR2 FQNNGV, per germline. Trimming left V 1 base short and J 3 bases short, with 18 bases between. Combining the CDR3 with reference TRBV11-2 and TRBJ2-5 gives the whole variable domain EAGVAQSPRYKIIEKRQSVAFWCNPISGHATLYWYQQILGQGPKLLIQFQNNGVVDDSQLPKDRFSAERLKGVDSTLKIQPAKLEDSAVYLCASSLGDGIYLEETQYFGPGTRLLVL.

V gene TRBV7-8 combines with J gene TRBJ2-3, with 13 nucleotides matching TRBD2. V was pared by 4 bases and J by 5 bases, with 12 bases of the junction left unmatched. From germline, CDR1 is SGHVS and CDR2 FQNEAQ. CDR3 length equals 18 residues. Written as DNA, the CDR3 is TGTGCCAGCAGCTACTCAAGGACTAGCGGGAGAATTGGAGATACGCAGTATTTT. It codes for CASSYSRTSGRIGDTQYF.

This clone occurred once. This chain joins TRBV7-9 and TRBJ2-1; 9 bases are shared with TRBD1. The CDR3 runs 14 residues. CDR1 is SEHNR, CDR2 FQNEAQ, per germline (reference sequence). Trimming at V came to 5 bases and at J to 6 bases, leaving 5 bases not matched to a gene. The CDR3 sequence: CASSPRDRVNEQFF. The CDR3 region has the DNA TGTGCCAGCAGCCCGCGGGACAGGGTCAATGAGCAGTTCTTC.

The chain combines TRBV7-2 with TRBJ2-3; perhaps D is TRBD1 or TRBD2 (5 bases each). CDR1 and CDR2 from the germline V gene are SGHTA and FQGNSA. The CDR3 length is 17 residues. V was clipped by 5 bases and J by 6 bases, with 24 bases between them. The CDR3 sequence: CASSLPRGGPPLDTQYF. CDR3 DNA: TGTGCCAGCAGCCTGCCGAGGGGCGGACCGCCACTGGATACGCAGTATTTT. Looking up the rest from reference TRBV7-2 and TRBJ2-3 gives the full variable domain: GAGVSQSPSNKVTEKGKDVELRCDPISGHTALYWYRQSLGQGLEFLIYFQGNSAPDKSGLPSDRFSAERTGGSVSTLTIQRTQQEDSAVYLCASSLPRGGPPLDTQYFGPGTRLTVL.

The chain recombines TRBV13 with TRBJ2-7; 11 nucleotides match TRBD2. With 5 bases clipped from V and 3 bases from J, the junction kept 9 bases outside the gene matches. In germline, CDR1 is PRHDT, CDR2 FYEKMQ (reference sequence). The CDR3 consists of 16 residues. The CDR3 protein is CASSTRLAGRNYEQYF. CDR3 nucleotides: TGTGCCAGCAGCACCCGACTAGCGGGAAGAAACTACGAGCAGTACTTC.

The chain uses TRBV6-4 and TRBJ2-2; D is uncertain. The CDR3 spans 12 residues. CDR1 MRHNA and CDR2 SNTAGT come from the germline V gene. Trimming removed 6 bases from V and 4 bases from J, with 6 bases in between. CDR3 protein: CASRKGTGELFF. The CDR3 nucleotides are TGTGCCAGCAGGAAGGGCACCGGGGAGCTGTTTTTT.

V and J are TRBV12-5 and TRBJ2-1; 7 nucleotides align to TRBD1. Germline V gives CDR1 LGHNT, CDR2 FRNRAP. The length of the CDR3 is 17 residues. Germline trimming cut 0 bases from V and 8 bases from J; bases unmatched to any gene: 13. CDR3 sequence: CASGLVPGDSLSYEQFF. Here the CDR3 DNA reads TGTGCTAGTGGTTTGGTCCCCGGGGACAGTTTGTCCTATGAGCAGTTCTTC.

V gene TRBV4-1 combines with J gene TRBJ2-5, with D unresolved. Germline V gene sequence: CDR1 MGHRA, CDR2 YSYEKL. The CDR3 is made up of 15 amino acids. V gave up 3 bases and J gave up 2 bases, with 13 bases separating them. The CDR3 protein is CASSHGPEPQETQYF. CDR3 DNA sequence: TGCGCCAGCAGCCACGGACCAGAACCACAAGAGACCCAGTACTTC.

The chain combines TRBV6-6 with TRBJ2-1; D possibly matches TRBD1 or TRBD2 (5 bases each). Trimming removed 8 bases from V and 5 bases from J, with 13 bases in between. CDR3 size: 13 residues. CDR1 is MNHNY, CDR2 SVGAGI, per germline (reference sequence). Written as DNA, the CDR3 is TGTGCCAGCGGACACCTGGGGGACAATGAGCAGTTCTTC. Its translation: CASGHLGDNEQFF.

The chain is built from TRBV7-2 and TRBJ1-1; a possible D gene is TRBD1 (6 bases). Trimming removed 5 bases at V and 8 bases at J, with 18 bases between. The CDR3 contains 14 residues. Germline values: CDR1 SGHTA, CDR2 FQGNSA. The CDR3 nucleotides read TGTGCCAGCAGCAACCTACCCGGGACAACCGAAGCTTTCTTT. It is translated as CASSNLPGTTEAFF.

The chain recombines TRBV2 with TRBJ2-7; D call uncertain. CDR1 is SNHLY and CDR2 is FYNNEI in the germline V gene. This CDR3 comprises 10 residues. V was shortened by 3 bases and J by 6 bases, with 3 bases between the two germline ends. The CDR3 DNA is TGTGCCAGCAGTGATGGCGAGCAGTACTTC. Amino acid sequence: CASSDGEQYF.

This chain joins TRBV7-9 and TRBJ2-3, with 13 nucleotides matching TRBD2. This CDR3 spans 14 amino acids. Germline lookup yields CDR1 SEHNR and CDR2 FQNEAQ (reference sequence). Trimming at V came to 5 bases and at J to 7 bases, leaving 3 bases not matched to a gene. The CDR3 is CASSGLAGENTQYF. The CDR3 DNA reads TGTGCCAGCAGCGGACTAGCGGGGGAGAATACGCAGTATTTT.

The J gene is TRBJ1-5, the V gene TRBV10-3; D possibly corresponds to TRBD1 (6 bases). V was clipped by 2 bases and J by 6 bases, with 14 bases between them. This CDR3 is built from 15 residues. From germline, CDR1 is ENHRY and CDR2 SYGVKD. The CDR3 is CAISETGHHFQPQHF. The CDR3, as DNA: TGTGCCATCAGTGAGACGGGACACCACTTTCAGCCCCAGCATTTT.

The gene calls are TRBV29-1 and TRBJ2-7; D not certain. This CDR3 has 12 residues. CDR1 SQVTM and CDR2 ANQGSEA come from the germline V gene. V was clipped by 1 base and J by 6 bases, with 10 bases between them. The CDR3 spells CSVEGLGAEQYF. The CDR3 DNA is TGCAGCGTTGAAGGGTTGGGTGCCGAGCAGTACTTC.

Here the CDR3 reads CASRGLRKREGFAGELFF. The CDR3 coding sequence is TGTGCCAGCAGGGGGTTAAGAAAGCGGGAGGGCTTTGCCGGGGAGCTGTTTTTT. This chain uses TRBV2 with TRBJ2-2, with 10 positions matching TRBD2. Germline assignment: CDR1 SNHLY and CDR2 FYNNEI. The junction had 16 bases not matched to a gene; V was cut back by 6 bases and J by 6 bases. The CDR3 covers 18 residues.